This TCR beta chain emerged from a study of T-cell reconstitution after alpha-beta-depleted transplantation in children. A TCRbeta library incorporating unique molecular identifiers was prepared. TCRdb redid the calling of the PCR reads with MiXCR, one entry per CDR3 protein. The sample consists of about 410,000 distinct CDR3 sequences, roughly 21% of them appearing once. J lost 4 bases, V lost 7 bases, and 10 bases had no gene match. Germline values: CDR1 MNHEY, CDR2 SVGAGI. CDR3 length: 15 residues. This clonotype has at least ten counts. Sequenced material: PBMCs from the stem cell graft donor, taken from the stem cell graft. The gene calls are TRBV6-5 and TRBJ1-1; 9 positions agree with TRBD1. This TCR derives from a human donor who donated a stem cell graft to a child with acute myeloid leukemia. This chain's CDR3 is CASMPPGQGSTEAFF. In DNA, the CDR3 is TGTGCCAGCATGCCTCCGGGACAGGGAAGCACTGAAGCTTTCTTT.